Below are 27 T cell receptor beta chains sequenced from a single sample in a study of cytomegalovirus exposure and HLA in healthy donors. Primers for the PCR totalled 60 Vbeta and 13 Jbeta. The assay was immunoSEQ multiplex PCR, and TCRdb's table has in-frame clones only and misses some. The sample lists around 200,000 clones, about 77% seen once, with 4% to 5% in the top ten. The sequencing input was PBMCs. These receptor sequences come from a man in his thirties or forties in good health and CMV-seropositive.

In its sample, this clone was seen a few times. The V and J genes are TRBV6-6 and TRBJ2-7; TRBD2 matches at 7 bases. The CDR3 extends over 15 amino acids. With 6 bases clipped from V and 4 bases from J, the junction kept 12 bases outside the gene matches. The germline gives CDR1 MNHNY, CDR2 SVGAGI (reference sequence). CDR3 coding DNA: TGTGCCAGCAGCGAACCTTCTAGCGGATCTTACGAGCAGTACTTC. Amino acids: CASSEPSSGSYEQYF.

V gene TRBV5-1 combines with J gene TRBJ2-3; 12 positions match TRBD2. This CDR3 contains 17 residues. V shed 0 bases, J shed 2 bases, and the junction held 4 bases outside the gene matches. CDR1 and CDR2 from the germline V gene are SGHRS and YFSETQ. DNA for the CDR3: TGCGCCAGCAGCTTGGGTGGACTAGCGGGGTTCACAGATACGCAGTATTTT. Its protein is CASSLGGLAGFTDTQYF.

This clone was seen only a few times. V gene TRBV19 combines with J gene TRBJ2-1, with 8 nucleotides matching TRBD2. In germline, CDR1 is LNHDA, CDR2 SQIVND (reference sequence). The CDR3 totals 15 residues. V lost 5 bases to trimming and J lost 7 bases; unmatched junction nucleotides: 10. The CDR3 nucleotides are TGTGCCAGTAGTCTAGGAGCGGGGGTTAGGAATGAGCAGTTCTTC. This gives the protein CASSLGAGVRNEQFF.

The chain has TRBV28 and TRBJ1-5; 7 bases line up with TRBD1. V lost 4 bases to trimming and J lost 2 bases; unmatched junction nucleotides: 5. Germline loops: CDR1 MDHEN, CDR2 SYDVKM. There are 15 residues in the CDR3. CDR3: CASSWEGGGNQPQHF. CDR3 DNA sequence: TGTGCCAGCAGTTGGGAAGGGGGCGGCAATCAGCCCCAGCATTTT.

V is TRBV28 and J is TRBJ1-1; 10 nucleotides agree with TRBD1. The length of the CDR3 is 14 residues. V shed 7 bases, J shed 6 bases, and the junction held 8 bases outside the gene matches. The germline V gene encodes CDR1 MDHEN and CDR2 SYDVKM. CDR3 sequence: CASTRDRGNAEAFF. The CDR3 DNA follows: TGTGCCAGCACCAGGGACAGGGGAAATGCTGAAGCTTTCTTT.

The V and J genes are TRBV6-4 and TRBJ2-1; D gene uncertain. Germline V gene lookup returns CDR1 MRHNA and CDR2 SNTAGT. This CDR3 has 16 residues. With 5 bases removed from V and 0 bases from J, the gap between germline ends came to 14 bases. The CDR3 nucleotides read TGTGCCAGCAGTTTTCTACGAACCCACTCCTACAATGAGCAGTTCTTC. This sequence encodes CASSFLRTHSYNEQFF.

CDR3 in amino acids: CASSGPGGGFNEQFF. The CDR3 DNA reads TGTGCCAGCAGTGGGCCGGGGGGGGGCTTCAATGAGCAGTTCTTC. The chain combines TRBV2 with TRBJ2-1; 8 nucleotides agree with TRBD2. The ends lost 4 bases at V and 6 bases at J; junction bases unmatched: 8. The length of the CDR3 is 15 residues. The V gene's germline CDR1 is SNHLY and CDR2 FYNNEI.

V gene TRBV10-1 combines with J gene TRBJ2-3; D not resolved. Germline CDR1 WNHNN, CDR2 SYGVQD (reference sequence). This CDR3 is 13 amino acids long. Between the trimmed V and J ends, which lost 7 bases and 6 bases, there was a span of 14 bases. The CDR3 sequence: CASMSRTKDTQYF. In DNA form, the CDR3 reads TGCGCCAGCATGAGTAGAACGAAGGATACGCAGTATTTT.

The chain is built from TRBV29-1 and TRBJ2-7; TRBD2 matches 8 bases. The V and J ends lost 4 bases and 0 bases, in that order; junction bases with no gene match: 2. The CDR3 length is 13 residues. CDR1 is SQVTM and CDR2 is ANQGSEA in the germline V gene. The CDR3 DNA is TGCAGCGTTGTGACTAGCGCCTCCTACGAGCAGTACTTC. Translating gives CSVVTSASYEQYF.

The rearrangement links TRBV7-2 to TRBJ1-3; a possible D gene is TRBD1 (5 bases). The CDR3 length is 13 residues. V dropped 4 bases and J dropped 4 bases, with 8 bases sitting between them. The germline gives CDR1 SGHTA, CDR2 FQGNSA. In nucleotides, the CDR3 is TGTGCCAGCAGCTCCTACAGGGGAAACACCATATATTTT. It codes for CASSSYRGNTIYF. Filled out from reference TRBV7-2 and TRBJ1-3, the complete variable domain reads GAGVSQSPSNKVTEKGKDVELRCDPISGHTALYWYRQSLGQGLEFLIYFQGNSAPDKSGLPSDRFSAERTGGSVSTLTIQRTQQEDSAVYLCASSSYRGNTIYFGEGSWLTVV.

This chain joins TRBV6-6 and TRBJ1-5; D might be TRBD1 (5 bases). The length of the CDR3 is 15 residues. Germline V gene lookup returns CDR1 MNHNY and CDR2 SVGAGI (reference sequence). V was cut by 6 bases and J by 4 bases, with 16 bases left in between. The CDR3 loop reads CASRTQGSANQPQHF. The CDR3 DNA is TGTGCCAGCAGGACCCAGGGCAGTGCAAATCAGCCCCAGCATTTT.

This clone was counted once. The chain recombines TRBV25-1 with TRBJ1-3, with 7 nucleotides matching TRBD1. CDR1 and CDR2 (germline): MGHDK, SYGVNS. Trimming took 8 bases from V and 1 from J; bases not matched to a gene: 5. The CDR3 is 14 amino acids. Here the CDR3 reads CASGTGASGNTIYF. CDR3 DNA: TGTGCCAGCGGAACAGGGGCTTCTGGAAACACCATATATTTT.

For the CDR3, the DNA is TGTGCCACCAGCGGGAGGACAGGGGGTTACGAGCAGTACTTC. Its translation: CATSGRTGGYEQYF. The chain joins TRBV27 to TRBJ2-7, with a possible D match to TRBD1 (10 bases). Trimming removed 10 bases at V and 4 bases at J, with 20 bases between. The CDR3 extends over 14 amino acids. CDR1 and CDR2 (germline): MNHEY, SMNVEV (reference sequence).

A few counts support this clone. The gene calls are TRBV20-1 and TRBJ2-5, with unresolved D. The J call is in doubt because the DNA end fits TRBJ2-7 better. The germline CDR1 and CDR2 sequences are DFQATT and SNEGSKA (reference sequence). The CDR3 covers 11 residues. CDR3 sequence: CSASPSYEQYF. CDR3 sequence (DNA): TGCAGTGCTAGCCCCTCCTACGAGCAGTACTTC.

The chain has TRBV9 and TRBJ2-3, with unresolved D. This CDR3 is 13 amino acids long. Trimming removed 2 bases from V and 4 bases from J, with 8 bases in between. Germline loops: CDR1 SGDLS, CDR2 YYNGEE. The CDR3 spells CASSVNFPDTQYF. CDR3 coding DNA: TGTGCCAGCAGCGTTAATTTCCCAGATACGCAGTATTTT. Full variable domain (missing parts from reference TRBV9 and TRBJ2-3): DSGVTQTPKHLITATGQRVTLRCSPRSGDLSVYWYQQSLDQGLQFLIQYYNGEERAKGNILERFSAQQFPDLHSELNLSSLELGDSALYFCASSVNFPDTQYFGPGTRLTVL.

The chain carries TRBV4-3 and TRBJ1-4; TRBD1 agrees at 7 bases. J gave up 5 bases and V 5 bases, and 5 bases lay outside the gene matches. The germline V gene encodes CDR1 LGHNA and CDR2 YSLEER. The CDR3 contains 14 residues. CDR3: CASSWGTANEKLFF. The CDR3 region has the DNA TGCGCCAGCAGCTGGGGGACAGCCAATGAAAAACTGTTTTTT.

V gene TRBV14 combines with J gene TRBJ2-1; D remains unclear. The CDR3 has 12 amino acids. The germline V gene encodes CDR1 SGHDN and CDR2 FVKESK. V lost 0 bases and J 12 bases, leaving 9 bases between the germline ends. The CDR3 bases are TGTGCCAGCAGCCAAGAGGGCTTAAGGCAGTTCTTC. Its translation: CASSQEGLRQFF.

In this sample, this clone turned up once. The V and J genes are TRBV18 and TRBJ2-5; 7 nucleotides line up with TRBD2. This CDR3 has 14 residues. Trimming cost V 4 bases and J 3 bases; bases outside gene matches: 5. Germline V CDR1 and CDR2: KGHSH, LQKENI. The CDR3, as DNA: TGTGCCAGCTCACTAGCTCTAGCGGAAGAGACCCAGTACTTC. Residues: CASSLALAEETQYF.

Here the CDR3 reads CASSQDREAVNSPLHF. CDR3 nucleotides: TGCGCCAGCAGCCAAGATCGGGAGGCCGTTAATTCACCCCTCCACTTT. The chain joins TRBV4-3 to TRBJ1-6; D ambiguous. Trimming took 0 bases from V and 6 from J, leaving 12 bases between them. The CDR3 has 16 amino acids. Germline V gene data show CDR1 as LGHNA and CDR2 as YSLEER.

This chain connects TRBV10-3 to TRBJ2-5; the D gene is possibly TRBD2 (5 bases). The CDR3 is 17 amino acids. The V end was cut by 0 bases, the J end by 1 base, with 15 bases between. The germline V gene encodes CDR1 ENHRY and CDR2 SYGVKD. The CDR3 sequence: CAISESRVIVGQETQYF. For the CDR3, the DNA is TGTGCCATCAGTGAGTCGAGGGTGATAGTTGGCCAAGAGACCCAGTACTTC.

This clone was counted a few times. The rearrangement uses TRBV15 and TRBJ2-1, with D tentatively TRBD2 (6 bases). The V end lost 1 base, the J end lost 6 bases, and 13 bases lay between the germline ends. The V gene's germline CDR1 is LNHNV and CDR2 YYDKDF (reference sequence). This CDR3 contains 15 residues. CDR3 residues: CATSRGRGSLNEQFF. The DNA of the CDR3 is TGTGCCACCAGCAGAGGGAGGGGAAGCCTCAATGAGCAGTTCTTC. The variable domain in full, completed from reference TRBV15 and TRBJ2-1, reads DAMVIQNPRYQVTQFGKPVTLSCSQTLNHNVMYWYQQKSSQAPKLLFHYYDKDFNNEADTPDNFQSRRPNTSFCFLDIRSPGLGDTAMYLCATSRGRGSLNEQFFGPGTRLTVL.

A few counts support this clone. V gene TRBV12-5 combines with J gene TRBJ2-3, with 10 bases matching TRBD2. The CDR3 runs 15 residues. After removal of 6 bases from V and 2 bases from J, the junction contained 5 bases not matched to a gene. Germline V lookup: CDR1 LGHNT, CDR2 FRNRAP. The CDR3 DNA follows: TGTGCTAGTGGCCTTAGCGGGGGGTTCACAGATACGCAGTATTTT. Translating gives CASGLSGGFTDTQYF.

This clone was found a few times. This chain joins TRBV7-3 and TRBJ1-1, with a possible D match to TRBD1 (5 bases). In germline, CDR1 is SGHTA, CDR2 FQGTGA. The CDR3 totals 13 residues. V dropped 4 bases and J dropped 5 bases, with 11 bases sitting between them. CDR3 residues: CASSSDGGTEAFF. The CDR3 DNA is TGTGCCAGCAGCTCGGATGGGGGGACTGAAGCTTTCTTT.

The chain couples TRBV7-9 to TRBJ2-3; D remains unclear. The V end was cut by 4 bases, the J end by 2 bases, with 4 bases between. Germline CDR1 and CDR2: SEHNR and FQNEAQ (reference sequence). The CDR3 contains 12 residues. The CDR3 bases are TGTGCCAGCAGCTCTACCACAGATACGCAGTATTTT. Translated: CASSSTTDTQYF.

V is TRBV27 and J is TRBJ2-7; unclear D gene. Germline CDR1 is MNHEY and CDR2 is SMNVEV (reference sequence). This CDR3 has 13 amino acids. The V end was cut by 2 bases, the J end by 3 bases, with 8 bases between. In DNA form, the CDR3 reads TGTGCCAGCAGTTTACGAGCGAACTACGAGCAGTACTTC. Encoded protein: CASSLRANYEQYF.

This clone was recorded once. The chain links TRBV10-3 to TRBJ2-2; TRBD1 agrees at 8 bases. J gave up 4 bases and V 0 bases, and 7 bases lay outside the gene matches. CDR1 ENHRY and CDR2 SYGVKD come from the germline V gene. The length of the CDR3 is 17 residues. The chain's CDR3 is CAISESRAGGSTGELFF. The CDR3 DNA is TGTGCCATCAGTGAGTCGAGGGCAGGGGGCAGCACCGGGGAGCTGTTTTTT.

The chain combines TRBV10-3 with TRBJ2-3, with TRBD2 matching 9 bases. CDR3 length: 15 amino acids. The V and J ends lost 4 bases and 4 bases, in that order; junction bases with no gene match: 6. Germline loops: CDR1 ENHRY, CDR2 SYGVKD. CDR3 DNA sequence: TGTGCCATCAGTGGGGCGGGAGGGGACGCAGATACGCAGTATTTT. As protein: CAISGAGGDADTQYF.